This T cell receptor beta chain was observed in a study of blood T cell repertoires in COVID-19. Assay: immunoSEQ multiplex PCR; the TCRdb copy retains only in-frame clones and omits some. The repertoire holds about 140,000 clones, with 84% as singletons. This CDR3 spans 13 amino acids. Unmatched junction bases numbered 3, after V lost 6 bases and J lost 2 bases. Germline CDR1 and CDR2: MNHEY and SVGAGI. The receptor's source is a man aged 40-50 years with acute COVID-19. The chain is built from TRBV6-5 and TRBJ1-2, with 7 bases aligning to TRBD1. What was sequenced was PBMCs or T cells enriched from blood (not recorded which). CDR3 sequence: CASRGTDNYGYTF. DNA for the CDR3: TGTGCCAGCAGGGGGACAGACAACTATGGCTACACCTTC.